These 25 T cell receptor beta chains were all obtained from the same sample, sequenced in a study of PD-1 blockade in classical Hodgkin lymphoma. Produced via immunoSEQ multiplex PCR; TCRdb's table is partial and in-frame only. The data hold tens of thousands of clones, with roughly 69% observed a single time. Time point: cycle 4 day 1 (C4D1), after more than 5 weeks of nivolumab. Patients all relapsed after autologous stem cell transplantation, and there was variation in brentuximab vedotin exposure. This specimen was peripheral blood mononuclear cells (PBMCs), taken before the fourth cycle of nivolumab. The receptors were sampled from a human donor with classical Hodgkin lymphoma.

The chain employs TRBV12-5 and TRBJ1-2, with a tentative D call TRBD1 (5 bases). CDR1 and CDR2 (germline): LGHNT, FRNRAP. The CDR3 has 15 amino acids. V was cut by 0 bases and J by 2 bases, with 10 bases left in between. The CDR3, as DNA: TGTGCTAGTGGTTTGGTGGGGGTTTCAAACTATGGCTACACCTTC. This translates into CASGLVGVSNYGYTF.

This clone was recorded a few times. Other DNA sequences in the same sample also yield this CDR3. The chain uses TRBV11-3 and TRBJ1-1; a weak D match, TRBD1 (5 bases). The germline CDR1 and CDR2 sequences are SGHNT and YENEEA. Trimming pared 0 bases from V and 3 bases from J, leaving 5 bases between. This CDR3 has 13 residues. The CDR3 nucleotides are TGTGCCAGCAGCTTAGAAGGGGACACTGAAGCTTTCTTT. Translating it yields CASSLEGDTEAFF.

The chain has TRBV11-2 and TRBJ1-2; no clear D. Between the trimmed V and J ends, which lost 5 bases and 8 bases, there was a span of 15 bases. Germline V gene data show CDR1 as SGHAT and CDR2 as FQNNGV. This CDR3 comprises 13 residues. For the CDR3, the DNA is TGTGCCAGCAGCCCCCAGACGAGATTGGGCTACACCTTC. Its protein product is CASSPQTRLGYTF.

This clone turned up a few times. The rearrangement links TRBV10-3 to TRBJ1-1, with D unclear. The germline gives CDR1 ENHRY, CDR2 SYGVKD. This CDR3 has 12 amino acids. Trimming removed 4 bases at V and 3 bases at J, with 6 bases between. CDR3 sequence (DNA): TGTGCCATCAGTGGGGAAGACACTGAAGCTTTCTTT. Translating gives CAISGEDTEAFF.

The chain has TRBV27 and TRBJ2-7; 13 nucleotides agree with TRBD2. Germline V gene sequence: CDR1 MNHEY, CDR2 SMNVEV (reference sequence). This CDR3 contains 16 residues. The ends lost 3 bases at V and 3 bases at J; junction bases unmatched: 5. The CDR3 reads CASSFGLAGAIYEQYF. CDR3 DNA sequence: TGTGCCAGCAGTTTCGGACTAGCGGGGGCCATCTACGAGCAGTACTTC.

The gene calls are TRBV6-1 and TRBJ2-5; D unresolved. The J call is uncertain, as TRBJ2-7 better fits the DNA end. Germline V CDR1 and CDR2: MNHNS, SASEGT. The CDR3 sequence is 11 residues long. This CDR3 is CASSEDGEQYF. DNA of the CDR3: TGTGCCAGCAGTGAGGACGGCGAGCAGTACTTC.

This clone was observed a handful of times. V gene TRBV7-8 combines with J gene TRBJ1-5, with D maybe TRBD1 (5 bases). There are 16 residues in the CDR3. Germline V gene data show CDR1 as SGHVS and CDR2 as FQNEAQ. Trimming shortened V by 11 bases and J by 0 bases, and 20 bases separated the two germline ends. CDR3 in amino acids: CASRRGSRVSNQPQHF. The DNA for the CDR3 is TGTGCCTCCAGGCGGGGGTCGAGGGTTAGCAATCAGCCCCAGCATTTT.

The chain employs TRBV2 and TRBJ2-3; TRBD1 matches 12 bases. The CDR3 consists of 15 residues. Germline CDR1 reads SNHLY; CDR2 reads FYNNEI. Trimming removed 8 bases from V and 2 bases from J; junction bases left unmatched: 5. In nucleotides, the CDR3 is TGTGCCAGCGACCCGGGACAGGGGGCCACAGATACGCAGTATTTT. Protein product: CASDPGQGATDTQYF.

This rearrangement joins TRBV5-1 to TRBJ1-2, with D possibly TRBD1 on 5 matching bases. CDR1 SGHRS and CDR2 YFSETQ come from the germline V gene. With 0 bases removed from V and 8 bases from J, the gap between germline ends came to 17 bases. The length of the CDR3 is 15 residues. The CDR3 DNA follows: TGCGCCAGCAGCTTGGACCTCCGGGTGGGGGGAGGCTACACCTTC. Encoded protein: CASSLDLRVGGGYTF.

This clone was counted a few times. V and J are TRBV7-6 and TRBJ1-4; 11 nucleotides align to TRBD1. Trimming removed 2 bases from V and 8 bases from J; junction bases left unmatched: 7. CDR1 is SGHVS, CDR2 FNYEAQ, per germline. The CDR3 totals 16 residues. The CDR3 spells CASSLSGQGEGEKLFF. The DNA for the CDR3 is TGTGCCAGCAGCTTATCGGGACAGGGGGAAGGGGAAAAACTGTTTTTT. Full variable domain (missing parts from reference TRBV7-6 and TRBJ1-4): GAGVSQSPRYKVTKRGQDVALRCDPISGHVSLYWYRQALGQGPEFLTYFNYEAQQDKSGLPNDRFSAERPEGSISTLTIQRTEQRDSAMYRCASSLSGQGEGEKLFFGSGTQLSVL.

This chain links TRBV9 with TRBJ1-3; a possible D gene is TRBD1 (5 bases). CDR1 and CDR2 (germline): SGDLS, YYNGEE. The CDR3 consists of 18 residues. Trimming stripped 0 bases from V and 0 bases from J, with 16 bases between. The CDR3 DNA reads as TGTGCCAGCAGCGTAGAGAGGGGCAGGCCCACCTCTGGAAACACCATATATTTT. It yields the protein CASSVERGRPTSGNTIYF.

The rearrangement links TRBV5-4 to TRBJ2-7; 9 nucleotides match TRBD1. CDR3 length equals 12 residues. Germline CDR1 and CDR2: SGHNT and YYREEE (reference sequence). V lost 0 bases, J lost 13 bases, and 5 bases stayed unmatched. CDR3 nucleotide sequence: TGTGCCAGCAGCTTGGGGACAGGGGATTGCTACTTC. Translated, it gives CASSLGTGDCYF.

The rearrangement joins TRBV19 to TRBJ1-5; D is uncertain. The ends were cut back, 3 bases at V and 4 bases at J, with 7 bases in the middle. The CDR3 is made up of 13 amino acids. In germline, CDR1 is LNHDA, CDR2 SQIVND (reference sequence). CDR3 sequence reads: CASSIGINQPQHF. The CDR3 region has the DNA TGTGCCAGTAGTATCGGAATTAATCAGCCCCAGCATTTT.

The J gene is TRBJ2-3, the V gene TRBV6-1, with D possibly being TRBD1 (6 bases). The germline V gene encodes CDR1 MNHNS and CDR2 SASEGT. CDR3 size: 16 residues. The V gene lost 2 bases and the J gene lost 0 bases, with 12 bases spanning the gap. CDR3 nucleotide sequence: TGTGCCAGCAGTGAAACCCGGGACACTAGCACAGATACGCAGTATTTT. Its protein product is CASSETRDTSTDTQYF.

CDR3 in amino acids: CASSPSIVDRGETQYF. The CDR3 DNA sequence: TGCGCCAGCAGCCCCAGCATAGTTGACAGGGGGGAGACCCAGTACTTC. This chain uses TRBV4-3 with TRBJ2-5, with 9 bases lining up with TRBD1. The ends lost 4 bases at V and 5 bases at J; junction bases unmatched: 11. Germline V gene lookup returns CDR1 LGHNA and CDR2 YSLEER. The CDR3 extends over 16 amino acids.

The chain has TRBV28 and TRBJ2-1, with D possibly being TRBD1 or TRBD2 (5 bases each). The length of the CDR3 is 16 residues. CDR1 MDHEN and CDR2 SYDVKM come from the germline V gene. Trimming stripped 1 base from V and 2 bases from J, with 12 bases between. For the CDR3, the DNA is TGTGCCAGCAGTTTATACGGGGCAACCACCTACAATGAGCAGTTCTTC. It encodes CASSLYGATTYNEQFF.

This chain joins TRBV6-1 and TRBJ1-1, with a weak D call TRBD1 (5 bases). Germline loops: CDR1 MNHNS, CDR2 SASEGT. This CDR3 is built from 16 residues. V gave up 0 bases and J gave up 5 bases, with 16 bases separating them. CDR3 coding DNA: TGTGCCAGCAGTGAAGCTCCTCCGGGGGGAAATACTGAAGCTTTCTTT. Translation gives CASSEAPPGGNTEAFF.

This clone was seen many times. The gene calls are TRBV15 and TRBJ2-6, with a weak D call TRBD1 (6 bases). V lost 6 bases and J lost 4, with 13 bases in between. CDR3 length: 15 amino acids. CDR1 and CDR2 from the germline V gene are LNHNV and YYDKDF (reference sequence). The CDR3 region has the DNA TGTGCCACCAGATCAACAGGGTCAGGGGCCAACGTCCTGACTTTC. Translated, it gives CATRSTGSGANVLTF.

CDR3: CAISLQQDGYTF. The CDR3 nucleotides are TGTGCCATCAGTCTTCAACAGGATGGCTACACCTTC. This chain links TRBV10-3 with TRBJ1-2, with D possibly matching TRBD1 (5 bases). The CDR3 spans 12 residues. The V end was cut by 5 bases, the J end by 6 bases, with 10 bases between. Per the germline V gene, CDR1 is ENHRY and CDR2 is SYGVKD.

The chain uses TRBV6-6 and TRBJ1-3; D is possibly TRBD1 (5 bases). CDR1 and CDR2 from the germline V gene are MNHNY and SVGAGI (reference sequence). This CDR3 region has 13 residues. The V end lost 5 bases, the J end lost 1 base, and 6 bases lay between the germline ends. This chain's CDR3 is CASSRGSGNTIYF. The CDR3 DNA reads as TGTGCCAGCAGTCGGGGGTCTGGAAACACCATATATTTT.

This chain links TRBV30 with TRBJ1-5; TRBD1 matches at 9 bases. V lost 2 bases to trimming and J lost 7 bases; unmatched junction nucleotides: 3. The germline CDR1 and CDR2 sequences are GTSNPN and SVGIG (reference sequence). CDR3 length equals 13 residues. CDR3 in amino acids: CAWSTGGGQPQHF. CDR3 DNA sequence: TGTGCCTGGAGTACAGGGGGCGGCCAGCCCCAGCATTTT. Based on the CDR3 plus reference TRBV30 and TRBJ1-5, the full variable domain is SQTIHQWPATLVQPVGSPLSLECTVEGTSNPNLYWYRQAAGRGLQLLFYSVGIGQISSEVPQNLSASRPQDRQFILSSKKLLLSDSGFYLCAWSTGGGQPQHFGDGTRLSIL.

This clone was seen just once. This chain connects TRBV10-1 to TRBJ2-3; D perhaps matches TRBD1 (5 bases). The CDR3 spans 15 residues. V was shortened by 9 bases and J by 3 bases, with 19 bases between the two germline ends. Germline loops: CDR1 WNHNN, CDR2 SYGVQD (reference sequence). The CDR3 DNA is TGCGCCAGGCTGGGGCTGGGTAGGGCGACAGATACGCAGTATTTT. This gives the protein CARLGLGRATDTQYF.

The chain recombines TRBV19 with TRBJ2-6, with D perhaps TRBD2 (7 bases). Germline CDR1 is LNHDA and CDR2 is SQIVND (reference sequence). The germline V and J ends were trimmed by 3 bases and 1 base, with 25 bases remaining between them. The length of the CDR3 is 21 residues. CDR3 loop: CASSIGHPTGRGISGANVLTF. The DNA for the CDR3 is TGTGCCAGTAGTATTGGACACCCTACAGGGAGGGGGATATCTGGGGCCAACGTCCTGACTTTC.

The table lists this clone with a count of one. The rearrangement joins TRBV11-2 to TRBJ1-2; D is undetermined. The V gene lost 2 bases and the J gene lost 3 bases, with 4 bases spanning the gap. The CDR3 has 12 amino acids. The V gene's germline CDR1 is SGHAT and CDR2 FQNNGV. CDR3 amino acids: CASSLSHYGYTF. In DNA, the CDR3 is TGTGCCAGCAGCTTATCCCACTATGGCTACACCTTC.

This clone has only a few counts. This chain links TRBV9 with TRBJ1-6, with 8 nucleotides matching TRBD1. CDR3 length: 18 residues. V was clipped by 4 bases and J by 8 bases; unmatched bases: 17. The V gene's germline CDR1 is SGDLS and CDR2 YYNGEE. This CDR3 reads CASSPTSGTGSYYSPLHF. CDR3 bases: TGTGCCAGCAGCCCAACTTCCGGGACAGGCAGTTATTATTCACCCCTCCACTTT.